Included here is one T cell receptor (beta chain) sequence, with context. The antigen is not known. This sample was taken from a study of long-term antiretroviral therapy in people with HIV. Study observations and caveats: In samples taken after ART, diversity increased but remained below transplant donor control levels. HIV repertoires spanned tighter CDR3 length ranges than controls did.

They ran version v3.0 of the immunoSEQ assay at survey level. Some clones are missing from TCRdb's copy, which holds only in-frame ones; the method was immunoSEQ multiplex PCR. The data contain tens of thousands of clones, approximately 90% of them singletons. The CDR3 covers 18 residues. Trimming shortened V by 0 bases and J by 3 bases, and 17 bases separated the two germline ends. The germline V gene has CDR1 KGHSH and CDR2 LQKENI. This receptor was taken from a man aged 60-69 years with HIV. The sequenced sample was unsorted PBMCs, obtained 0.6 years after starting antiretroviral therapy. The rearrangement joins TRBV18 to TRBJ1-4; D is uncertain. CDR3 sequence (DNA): TGTGCCAGCTCACCACCCGCAGGCTACAAAGGTTCTAATGAAAAACTGTTTTTT. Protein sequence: CASSPPAGYKGSNEKLFF.